This T cell receptor beta chain stems from a study of T cell responses to AZD1222 COVID-19 vaccine. Overall study results and limits: Only 6 or 7 individuals given AZD1222 were seropositive at baseline. Donors were mostly white British, more females; clonal diversity possibly underestimated. Recipients of two AZD1222 doses showed rising Spike-specific TCR breadth and depth.

CDR1 is MNHEY and CDR2 is SVGEGT in the germline V gene. The ends lost 4 bases at V and 9 bases at J; junction bases unmatched: 3. This CDR3 spans 12 amino acids. TCRdb's copy holds only in-frame clones and misses some; the assay was immunoSEQ multiplex PCR. Here the sample spans some 96,000 clones, approximately 87% being singletons. About this clone: Its target is unknown.

The receptor was derived from an adult in good health. The sample consisted of peripheral blood, taken on day 0 of MenACWY control vaccination. This chain connects TRBV6-2 or TRBV6-3 to TRBJ2-1; 7 nucleotides agree with TRBD2. CDR3 protein: CASSSWEGEQFF. The CDR3 DNA sequence: TGTGCCAGCAGTTCGTGGGAGGGTGAGCAGTTCTTC.